A selection of T cell receptor beta chains follows, all from one sample in a study of cytomegalovirus exposure and HLA in healthy donors. Method: immunoSEQ multiplex PCR; TCRdb's copy keeps in-frame clones and lacks some. The table includes tens of thousands of clones, around 94% detected once. Sequencing was performed on PBMCs. The receptor source for this set is a woman under 30 in good health and CMV-seropositive. CDR3s include the opening cysteine and the closing phenylalanine or tryptophan. The order of the fields is V gene, J gene, CDR3 protein.

V gene: TRBV4-1
J gene: TRBJ1-2
CDR3 protein: CASSQIRGRGGYTF

V gene: TRBV29-1
J gene: TRBJ1-1
CDR3 protein: CSVEDPGMGTEAFF

V gene: TRBV7-2
J gene: TRBJ1-2
CDR3 protein: CASSLGRGTRGYTF

V gene: TRBV6-1
J gene: TRBJ2-3
CDR3 protein: CASSDRDFRTDTQYF

V gene: TRBV18
J gene: TRBJ2-1
CDR3 protein: CASSPPSGEAYNEQFF

V gene: TRBV7-8
J gene: TRBJ2-1
CDR3 protein: CASSLVGAQNEQFF

V gene: TRBV27
J gene: TRBJ2-5
CDR3 protein: CASGNRGLRGQETQYF

V gene: TRBV10-3
J gene: TRBJ1-1
CDR3 protein: CAISESTGEGTEAFF

V gene: TRBV7-9
J gene: TRBJ1-2
CDR3 protein: CASSFTEEGYTF

V gene: TRBV25-1
J gene: TRBJ1-1
CDR3 protein: CASSELERRGAFF

V gene: TRBV5-6
J gene: TRBJ1-2
CDR3 protein: CASSEGTGYYGYTF

V gene: TRBV6-5
J gene: TRBJ1-2
CDR3 protein: CAAGRQIGSNYGYTF

V gene: TRBV6-5
J gene: TRBJ1-5
CDR3 protein: CASSLQGSQPQHF

V gene: TRBV30
J gene: TRBJ2-5
CDR3 protein: CAWSEVSGTLQETQYF